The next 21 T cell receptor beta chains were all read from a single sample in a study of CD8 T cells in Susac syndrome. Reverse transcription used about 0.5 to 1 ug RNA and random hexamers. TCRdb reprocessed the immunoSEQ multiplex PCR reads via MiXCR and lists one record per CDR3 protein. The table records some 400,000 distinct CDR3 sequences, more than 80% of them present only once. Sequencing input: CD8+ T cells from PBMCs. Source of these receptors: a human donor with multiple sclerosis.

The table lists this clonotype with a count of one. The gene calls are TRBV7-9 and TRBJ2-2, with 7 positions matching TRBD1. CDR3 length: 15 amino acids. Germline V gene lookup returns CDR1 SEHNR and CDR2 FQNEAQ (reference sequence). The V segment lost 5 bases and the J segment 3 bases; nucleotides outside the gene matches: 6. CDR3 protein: CASSPRQGYTGELFF. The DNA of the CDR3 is TGTGCCAGCAGCCCCCGACAGGGTTACACCGGGGAGCTGTTTTTT.

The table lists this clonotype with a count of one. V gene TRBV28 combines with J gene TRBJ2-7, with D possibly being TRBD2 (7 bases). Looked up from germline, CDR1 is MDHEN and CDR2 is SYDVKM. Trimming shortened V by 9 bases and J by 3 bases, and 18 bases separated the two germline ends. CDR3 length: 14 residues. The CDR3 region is CASCKGGLYYEQYF. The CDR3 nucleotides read TGTGCCAGTTGCAAGGGGGGACTATACTACGAGCAGTACTTC.

This CDR3 is CARRGQGEYEQYF. CDR3 coding DNA: TGCGCCAGACGGGGACAGGGGGAGTACGAGCAGTACTTC. This sequence joins TRBV23-1 and TRBJ2-7, with TRBD1 matching over 11 bases. TRBV23-1 is an open reading frame, and its role is uncertain. The junction had 5 bases not matched to a gene; V was cut back by 9 bases and J by 4 bases. The CDR3 spans 13 residues.

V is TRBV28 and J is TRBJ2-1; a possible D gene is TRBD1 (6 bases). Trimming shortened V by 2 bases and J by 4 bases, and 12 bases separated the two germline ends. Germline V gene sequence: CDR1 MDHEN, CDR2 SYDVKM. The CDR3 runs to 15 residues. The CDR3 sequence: CASSLDGGYYNEQFF. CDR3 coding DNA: TGTGCCAGCAGTTTAGATGGGGGCTATTACAATGAGCAGTTCTTC.

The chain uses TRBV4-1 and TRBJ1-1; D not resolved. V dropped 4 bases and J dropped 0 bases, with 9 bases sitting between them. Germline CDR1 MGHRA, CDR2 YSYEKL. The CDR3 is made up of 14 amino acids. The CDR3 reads CASSPLTLNTEAFF. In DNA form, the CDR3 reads TGCGCCAGCAGCCCTCTCACACTGAACACTGAAGCTTTCTTT.

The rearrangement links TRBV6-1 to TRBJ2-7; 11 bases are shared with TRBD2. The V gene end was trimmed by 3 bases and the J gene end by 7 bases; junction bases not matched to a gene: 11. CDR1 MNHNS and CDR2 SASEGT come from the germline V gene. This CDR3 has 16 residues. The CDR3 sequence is CASSDHSGRAGEEQYF. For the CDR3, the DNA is TGTGCCAGCAGTGACCATAGCGGGAGGGCCGGGGAAGAGCAGTACTTC.

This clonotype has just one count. The DNA for the CDR3 is TGTGCCAGCAGCGTCGGGACCGATTTTTCCTATGGCTACACCTTC. Its translation is CASSVGTDFSYGYTF. This sequence joins TRBV7-9 and TRBJ1-2; possibly TRBD1 for D (5 bases). Germline-derived CDR1 and CDR2 are SEHNR and FQNEAQ (reference sequence). This CDR3 is built from 15 residues. V lost 5 bases to trimming and J lost 4 bases, with 17 bases between them.

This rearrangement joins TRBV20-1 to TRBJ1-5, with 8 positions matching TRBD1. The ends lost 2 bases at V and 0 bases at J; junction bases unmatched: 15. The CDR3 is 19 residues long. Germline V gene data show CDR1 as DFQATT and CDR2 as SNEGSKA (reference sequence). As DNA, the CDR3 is TGCAGTGCTAGAAACTACAAGGACAGGGCAACCTATAGCAATCAGCCCCAGCATTTT. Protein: CSARNYKDRATYSNQPQHF.

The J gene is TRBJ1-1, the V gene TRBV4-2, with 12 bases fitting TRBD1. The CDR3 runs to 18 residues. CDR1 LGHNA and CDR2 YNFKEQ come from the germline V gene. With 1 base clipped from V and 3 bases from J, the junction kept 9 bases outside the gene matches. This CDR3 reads CASSQAIPGDRGHTEAFF. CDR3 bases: TGTGCCAGCAGCCAAGCTATCCCGGGGGACAGGGGGCACACTGAAGCTTTCTTT.

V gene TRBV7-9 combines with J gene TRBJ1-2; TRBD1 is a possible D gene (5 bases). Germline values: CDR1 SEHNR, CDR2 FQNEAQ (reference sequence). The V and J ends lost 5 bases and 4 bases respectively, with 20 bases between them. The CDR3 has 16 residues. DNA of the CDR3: TGTGCCAGCAGCGATGAGGCGCCGGACACCTTCTATGGCTACACCTTC. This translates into CASSDEAPDTFYGYTF. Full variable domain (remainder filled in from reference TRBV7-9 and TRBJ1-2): DTGVSQNPRHKITKRGQNVTFRCDPISEHNRLYWYRQTLGQGPEFLTYFQNEAQLEKSRLLSDRFSAERPKGSFSTLEIQRTEQGDSAMYLCASSDEAPDTFYGYTFGSGTRLTVV.

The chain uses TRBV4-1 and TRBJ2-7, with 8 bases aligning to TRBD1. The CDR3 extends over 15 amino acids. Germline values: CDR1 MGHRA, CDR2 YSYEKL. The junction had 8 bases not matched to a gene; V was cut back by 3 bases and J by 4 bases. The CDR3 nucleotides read TGCGCCAGCAGCCAGCAACAGGGGGTTAGGTACGAGCAGTACTTC. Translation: CASSQQQGVRYEQYF.

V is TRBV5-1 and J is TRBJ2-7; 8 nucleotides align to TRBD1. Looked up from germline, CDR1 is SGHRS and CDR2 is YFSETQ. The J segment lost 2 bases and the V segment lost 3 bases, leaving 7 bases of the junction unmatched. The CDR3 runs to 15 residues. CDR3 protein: CASSWTGTGAYEQYF. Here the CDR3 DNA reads TGCGCCAGCAGCTGGACCGGGACAGGAGCCTACGAGCAGTACTTC.

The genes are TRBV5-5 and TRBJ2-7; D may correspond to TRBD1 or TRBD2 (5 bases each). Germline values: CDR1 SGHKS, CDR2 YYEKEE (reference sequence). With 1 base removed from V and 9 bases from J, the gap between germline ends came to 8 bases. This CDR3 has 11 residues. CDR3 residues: CASSLRGPQYF. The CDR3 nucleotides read TGTGCCAGCAGCTTGCGGGGCCCGCAGTACTTC.

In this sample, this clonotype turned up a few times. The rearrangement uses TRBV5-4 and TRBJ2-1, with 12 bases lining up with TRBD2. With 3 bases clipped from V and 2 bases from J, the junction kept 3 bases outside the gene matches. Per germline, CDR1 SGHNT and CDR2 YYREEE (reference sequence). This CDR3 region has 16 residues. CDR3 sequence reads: CASSSLAGGTYNEQFF. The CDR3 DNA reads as TGTGCCAGCAGCTCACTAGCGGGGGGAACCTACAATGAGCAGTTCTTC.

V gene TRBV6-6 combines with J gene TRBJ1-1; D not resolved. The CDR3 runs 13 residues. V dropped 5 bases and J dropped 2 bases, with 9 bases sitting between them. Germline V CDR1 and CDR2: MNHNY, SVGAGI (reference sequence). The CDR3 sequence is CASSPWSNTEAFF. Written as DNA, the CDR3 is TGTGCCAGCAGTCCCTGGTCCAACACTGAAGCTTTCTTT.

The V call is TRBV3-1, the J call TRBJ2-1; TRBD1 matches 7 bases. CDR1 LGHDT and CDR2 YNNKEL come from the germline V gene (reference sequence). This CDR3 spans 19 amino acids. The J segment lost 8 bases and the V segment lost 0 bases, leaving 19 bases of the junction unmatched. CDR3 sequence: CASSQEAFRDSYFSDEQFF. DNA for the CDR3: TGTGCCAGCAGCCAAGAAGCCTTTCGGGACAGCTATTTTAGCGATGAGCAGTTCTTC.

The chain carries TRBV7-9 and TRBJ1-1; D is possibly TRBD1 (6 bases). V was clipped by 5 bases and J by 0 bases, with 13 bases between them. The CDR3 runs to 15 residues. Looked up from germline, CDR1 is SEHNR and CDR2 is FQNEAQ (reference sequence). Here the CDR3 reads CASSRQTGLNTEAFF. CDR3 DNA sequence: TGTGCCAGCAGCCGACAGACAGGATTGAACACTGAAGCTTTCTTT.

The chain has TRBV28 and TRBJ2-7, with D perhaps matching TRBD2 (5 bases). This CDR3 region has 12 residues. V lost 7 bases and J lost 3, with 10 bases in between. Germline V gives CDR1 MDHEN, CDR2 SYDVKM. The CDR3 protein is CASKSEVYEQYF. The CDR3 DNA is TGTGCCAGCAAGTCGGAGGTCTACGAGCAGTACTTC.

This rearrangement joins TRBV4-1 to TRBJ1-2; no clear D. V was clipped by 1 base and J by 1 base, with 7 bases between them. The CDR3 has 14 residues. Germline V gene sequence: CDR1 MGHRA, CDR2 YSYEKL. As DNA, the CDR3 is TGCGCCAGCAGCCAAGGTGTAGTTAACTATGGCTACACCTTC. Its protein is CASSQGVVNYGYTF.

CDR3 residues: CASSEDRGPYEQYF. The CDR3 nucleotides are TGTGCCAGCAGTGAGGACAGGGGCCCCTACGAGCAGTACTTC. The J gene is TRBJ2-7, the V gene TRBV6-1; 9 bases agree with TRBD1. This CDR3 contains 14 residues. After removal of 3 bases from V and 2 bases from J, the junction contained 2 bases not matched to a gene. The V gene's germline CDR1 is MNHNS and CDR2 SASEGT.

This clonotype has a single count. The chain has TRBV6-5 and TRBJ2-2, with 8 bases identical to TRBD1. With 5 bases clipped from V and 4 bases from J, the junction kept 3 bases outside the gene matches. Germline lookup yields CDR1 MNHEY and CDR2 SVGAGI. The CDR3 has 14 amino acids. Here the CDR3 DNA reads TGTGCCAGCAGTAAGACAGGGGCCACCGGGGAGCTGTTTTTT. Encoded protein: CASSKTGATGELFF.